Given below is one TCR beta chain in context. After removal of 3 bases from V and 9 bases from J, the junction contained 8 bases not matched to a gene. Germline V gene sequence: CDR1 LNHNV, CDR2 YYDKDF (reference sequence). The CDR3 has 14 residues. These data are taken from a study of shared clonotypes between healthy human individuals. The table came from immunoSEQ multiplex PCR; TCRdb's copy has only in-frame clones and leaves some out. The table includes fewer than 650,000 clones, 76% detected once. The source of this sequence is a middle-aged woman in good health. Some clones in this sample may be carry-over from other donors' samples. The chain couples TRBV15 to TRBJ2-1; TRBD2 aligns across 7 bases. The sequenced sample was PBMCs. The CDR3 bases are TGTGCCACCAGCAGTCAGCGGGAAAGGGGTGAGCAGTTCTTC. Protein: CATSSQRERGEQFF.